This T cell receptor (beta chain) was observed in a study of cytomegalovirus exposure and HLA in healthy donors. This clone showed up just once. Antigen unknown. Germline V gene data show CDR1 as SGHVS and CDR2 as FQNEAQ. The CDR3 is 14 residues long. V gave up 5 bases and J gave up 4 bases, with 14 bases separating them. Study results and caveats: Later, an analysis found that common viral pathogens appeared to be linked with several of the most significant clusters. The productive fraction for most TCR beta V segments was about 87% or about 30% in an earlier analysis.

Researchers ran the PCR with 60 Vbeta and 13 Jbeta primers. Clones were read by immunoSEQ multiplex PCR, and TCRdb kept only the in-frame ones, dropping some. Found here are fewer than 35,000 clones, 85% to 90% of them singletons; the top ten hold approximately 2.8%. The chain has TRBV7-8 and TRBJ1-2; the D is unclear. Sequenced input: PBMCs. This sequence was found in a boy younger than 18 in good health and CMV-seronegative. CDR3 sequence (DNA): TGTGCCAGCAGCCTCCATGGGCGGGCCTATGGCTACACCTTC. Translated, it gives CASSLHGRAYGYTF.